The clone carrying this T cell receptor (beta chain) is deemed large. Its antigen is unknown. The record originates from a study of OX40 agonist ivuxolimab in advanced cancers. Turning to the study itself: Patients received ivuxolimab, an agonistic anti-OX40 (CD134) antibody. Study outcomes and limitations: Normalized T-cell clonal expansion was also low in some nonresponders. Clones of CD4+ and CD8+ blood T cells grew by week 6 at doses of 0.1 to 3.0 mg/kg.

TCRdb's copy holds only in-frame clones and misses some; the assay was immunoSEQ multiplex PCR. This sample has about 42,000 clones; 70% to 90% occur once, and the top ten carry 14% to 15%. Sampling of blood occurred at baseline, cycle 4 day 1, and cycle 7 day 1. The source of this sequence is an adult with an advanced solid tumor such as melanoma, head and neck, liver or kidney cancer. Here the sequenced sample was CD4+ or CD8+ T cells sorted from blood, taken in a trial of the OX40 agonist ivuxolimab.

The CDR3 sequence: CASSRTGKEGNTEAFF. The CDR3 DNA sequence: TGTGCCAGCAGCCGGACAGGGAAGGAAGGGAACACTGAAGCTTTCTTT. The rearrangement links TRBV7-9 to TRBJ1-1, with 8 bases identical to TRBD1. V dropped 5 bases and J dropped 1; count of bases not matched to a gene: 9. The CDR3 totals 16 residues. Germline assignment: CDR1 SEHNR and CDR2 FQNEAQ (reference sequence).